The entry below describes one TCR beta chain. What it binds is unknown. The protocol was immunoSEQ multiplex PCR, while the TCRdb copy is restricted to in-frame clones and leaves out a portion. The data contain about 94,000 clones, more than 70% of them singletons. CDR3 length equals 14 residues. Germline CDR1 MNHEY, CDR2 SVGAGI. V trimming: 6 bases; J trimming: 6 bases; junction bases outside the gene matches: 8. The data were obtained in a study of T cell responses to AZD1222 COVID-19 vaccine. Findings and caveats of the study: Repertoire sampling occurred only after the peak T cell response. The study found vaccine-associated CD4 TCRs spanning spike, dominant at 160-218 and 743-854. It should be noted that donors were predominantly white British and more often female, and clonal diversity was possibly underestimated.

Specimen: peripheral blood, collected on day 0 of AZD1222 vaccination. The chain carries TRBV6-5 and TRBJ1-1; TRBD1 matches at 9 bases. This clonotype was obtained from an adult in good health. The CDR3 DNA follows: TGTGCCAGCAGCGACAACGACAGGGGGGCTGAAGCTTTCTTT. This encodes CASSDNDRGAEAFF.